The present entry profiles one T cell receptor (beta chain) with its context. The data were produced by immunoSEQ multiplex PCR, yet TCRdb's version contains in-frame clones alone and is incomplete. The sample lists roughly 250,000 clones, about 80% occurring once. The data were taken from a study of blood T cell repertoires in COVID-19. Study background: Specimens from acute and convalescent COVID-19 originated in the United States, Italy and Spain.

Germline V gene sequence: CDR1 MDHEN, CDR2 SYDVKM. The CDR3 consists of 14 residues. V gave up 7 bases and J gave up 4 bases, with 14 bases separating them. The chain has TRBV28 and TRBJ1-3; D unclear. Material: peripheral blood. The sequence was obtained from a person between 65 and 79 years old with COVID-19, enrolled during active disease. The CDR3 region is CASKRAGRGNTIYF. CDR3 sequence (DNA): TGTGCCAGCAAACGGGCGGGAAGGGGAAACACCATATATTTT.